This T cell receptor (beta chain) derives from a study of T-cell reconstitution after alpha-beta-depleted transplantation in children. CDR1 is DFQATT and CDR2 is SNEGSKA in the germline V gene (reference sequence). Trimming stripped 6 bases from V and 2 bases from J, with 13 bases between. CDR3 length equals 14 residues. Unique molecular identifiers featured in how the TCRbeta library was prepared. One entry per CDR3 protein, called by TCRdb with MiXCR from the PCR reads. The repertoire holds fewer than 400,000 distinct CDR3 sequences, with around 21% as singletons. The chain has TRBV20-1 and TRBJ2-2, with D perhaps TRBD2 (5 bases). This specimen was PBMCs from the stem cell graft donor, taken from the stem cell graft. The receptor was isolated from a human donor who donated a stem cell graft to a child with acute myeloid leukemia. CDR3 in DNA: TGCAGTGCCCCTGTGGACTTTAACACCGGGGAGCTGTTTTTT. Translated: CSAPVDFNTGELFF.